The table lists the clone carrying this T cell receptor (beta chain) with a count of one. The sample comes from a study of blood T cell repertoires in COVID-19. As for the study in general: Nucleic acid was either cDNA or gDNA, and it came from T cells, B-cell-depleted T cells, or PBMCs.

TCRdb's copy holds only in-frame clones and misses some; the assay was immunoSEQ multiplex PCR. In the table there are 130,000 to 150,000 clones, approximately 90% of which are singletons. Material for sequencing was peripheral blood. The sequence derives from a human donor in a cohort sampled during active COVID-19.

CDR3 loop: CASSYSAGTKETQYF. CDR3 in DNA: TGTGCCAGCAGTTACTCGGCCGGGACAAAAGAGACCCAGTACTTC. The chain is built from TRBV6-6 and TRBJ2-5; D perhaps matches TRBD1 (6 bases). Germline values: CDR1 MNHNY, CDR2 SVGAGI (reference sequence). The CDR3 extends over 15 amino acids. The V end lost 0 bases, the J end lost 3 bases, and 11 bases lay between the germline ends.